This T cell receptor (beta chain) appears in the sequencing data of a study of T cells after posttransplantation cyclophosphamide. General study results and limits: Recipient CMV seropositivity and CMV reactivation strongly tracked TRB clonality.

This CDR3 is 16 amino acids long. Germline V CDR1 and CDR2: SQVTM, ANQGSEA. V was pared by 4 bases and J by 4 bases, with 10 bases of the junction left unmatched. Using immunoSEQ multiplex PCR, the repertoire was profiled, and TCRdb retains in-frame clones only, with some absent. The top ten clones hold more than 20% of a sample with about 7,200 clones, 65% to 80% of them seen once. Notes on this clone: Its target is unknown.

The sequence was collected from a woman aged 50 to 60 in good health and a related stem cell transplant donor. The chain combines TRBV29-1 with TRBJ2-5; 12 bases are a match to TRBD1. The specimen sequenced was memory CD4+ T cells sorted from blood. The CDR3 DNA is TGCAGCGTTGTTGGTTGGGACAGGGGGCTAGGAGAGACCCAGTACTTC. Its translation is CSVVGWDRGLGETQYF.